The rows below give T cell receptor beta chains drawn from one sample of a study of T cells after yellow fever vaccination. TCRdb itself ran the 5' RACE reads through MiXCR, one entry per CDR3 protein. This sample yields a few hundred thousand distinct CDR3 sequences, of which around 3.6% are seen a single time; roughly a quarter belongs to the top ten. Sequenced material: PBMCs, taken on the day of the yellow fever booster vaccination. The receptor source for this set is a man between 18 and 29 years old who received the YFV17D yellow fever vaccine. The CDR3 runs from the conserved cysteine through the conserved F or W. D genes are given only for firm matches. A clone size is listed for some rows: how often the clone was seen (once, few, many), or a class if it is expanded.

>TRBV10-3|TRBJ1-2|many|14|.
CAISESEGGYGYTF
TGTGCCATCAGTGAGTCGGAGGGGGGCTATGGCTACACCTTC
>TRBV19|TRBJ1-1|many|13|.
CASSISANTEAFF
TGTGCCAGTAGTATTTCGGCGAACACTGAAGCTTTCTTT
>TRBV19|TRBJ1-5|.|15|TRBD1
CASRHDDRGNQPQHF
TGTGCCAGTAGACACGATGACAGGGGGAATCAGCCCCAGCATTTT
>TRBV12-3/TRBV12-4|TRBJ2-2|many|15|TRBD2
CASSWTSGVAGELFF
TGTGCCAGCAGTTGGACTAGCGGGGTAGCCGGGGAGCTGTTTTTT
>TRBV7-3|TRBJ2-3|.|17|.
CASSLTGRSSVPDTQYF
TGTGCCAGCAGCTTAACAGGGAGAAGTTCAGTCCCAGATACGCAGTATTTT
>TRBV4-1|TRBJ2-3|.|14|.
CASSTTQSTDTQYF
TGCGCCAGCAGCACGACACAAAGCACAGATACGCAGTATTTT
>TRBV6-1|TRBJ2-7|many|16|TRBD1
CASRPLEGQGKVEQYF
TGTGCCAGCAGACCCCTTGAGGGACAGGGAAAAGTCGAGCAGTACTTC
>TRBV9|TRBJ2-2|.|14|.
CASSLPGLTGELFF
TGTGCCAGCAGCCTCCCAGGGCTCACCGGGGAGCTGTTTTTT
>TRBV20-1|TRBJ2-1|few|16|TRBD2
CSARSYGGSSYNEQFF
TGCAGTGCTAGAAGTTACGGGGGGAGCTCCTACAATGAGCAGTTCTTC
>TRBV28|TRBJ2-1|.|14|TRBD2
CASRSGGENNEQFF
TGTGCCAGCAGAAGCGGGGGGGAGAACAATGAGCAGTTCTTC
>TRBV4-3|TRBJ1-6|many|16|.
CASSQAVNSYNSPLHF
TGCGCCAGCAGCCAAGCGGTAAACTCCTATAATTCACCCCTCCACTTT
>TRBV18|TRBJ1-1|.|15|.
CASSTFGRGNTEAFF
TGTGCCAGCTCCACTTTTGGCCGTGGTAACACTGAAGCTTTCTTT
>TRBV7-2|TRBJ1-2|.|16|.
CASSLARVSPNYGYTF
TGTGCCAGCAGCTTAGCCCGGGTCTCCCCTAACTATGGCTACACCTTC
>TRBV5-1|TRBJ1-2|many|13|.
CASSTGEGYGYTF
TGCGCCAGCAGCACTGGTGAGGGCTATGGCTACACCTTC
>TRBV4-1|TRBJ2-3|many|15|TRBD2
CASSVKRGNTDTQYF
TGCGCCAGCAGCGTTAAGCGGGGGAACACAGATACGCAGTATTTT
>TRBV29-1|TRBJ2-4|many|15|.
CSVDFTWGAKNIQYF
TGCAGCGTTGATTTTACTTGGGGAGCCAAAAACATTCAGTACTTC
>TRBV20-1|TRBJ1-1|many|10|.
CSARDNEAFF
TGCAGTGCTAGAGACAATGAAGCTTTCTTT
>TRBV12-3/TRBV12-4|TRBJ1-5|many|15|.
CASSLGYVSNQPQHF
TGTGCCAGCAGTTTGGGCTACGTTAGCAATCAGCCCCAGCATTTT
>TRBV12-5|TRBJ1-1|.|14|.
CASGRRTVNTEAFF
TGTGCTAGTGGTCGAAGGACGGTGAACACTGAAGCTTTCTTT
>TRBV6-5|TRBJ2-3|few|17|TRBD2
CASSYSLAGGRTDTQYF
TGTGCCAGCAGTTACTCGCTAGCGGGGGGGCGGACAGATACGCAGTATTTT
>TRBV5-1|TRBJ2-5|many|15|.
CASSLVGANGETQYF
TGCGCCAGCAGCTTGGTGGGGGCAAACGGAGAGACCCAGTACTTC
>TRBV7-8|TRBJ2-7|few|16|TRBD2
CASSLVGGGEINEQYF
TGTGCCAGCAGCTTAGTAGGCGGGGGAGAAATCAACGAGCAGTACTTC
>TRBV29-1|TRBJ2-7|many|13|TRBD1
CSAHGTGSYEQYF
TGCAGCGCCCACGGGACAGGGTCCTACGAGCAGTACTTC
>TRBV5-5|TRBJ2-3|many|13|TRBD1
CASRNRQGSAQYF
TGTGCCAGCAGGAATAGACAGGGCTCGGCGCAGTATTTT
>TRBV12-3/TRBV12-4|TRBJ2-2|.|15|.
CASSPGLSGTGELFF
TGTGCCAGCAGCCCGGGCCTCTCGGGCACCGGGGAGCTGTTTTTT
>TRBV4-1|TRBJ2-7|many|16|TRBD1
CASSQEWGQGAAGQYF
TGCGCCAGCAGCCAAGAGTGGGGGCAGGGGGCCGCTGGGCAGTACTTC
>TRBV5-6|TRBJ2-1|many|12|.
CASSLDINEQFF
TGTGCCAGCAGCTTGGACATAAATGAGCAGTTCTTC
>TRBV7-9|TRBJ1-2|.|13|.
CASSLDTSGGYTF
TGTGCCAGCAGCTTGGACACAAGCGGAGGCTACACCTTC
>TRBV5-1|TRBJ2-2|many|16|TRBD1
CASSLLTGVSAGELFF
TGCGCCAGCAGCTTGCTGACAGGGGTGTCGGCCGGGGAGCTGTTTTTT
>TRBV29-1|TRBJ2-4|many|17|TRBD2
CSADGLAGERNKNIQYF
TGCAGCGCCGACGGACTAGCGGGGGAACGAAACAAAAACATTCAGTACTTC
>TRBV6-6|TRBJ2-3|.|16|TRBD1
CASSYGTEQSTDTQYF
TGTGCCAGCAGTTACGGGACAGAACAAAGCACAGATACGCAGTATTTT
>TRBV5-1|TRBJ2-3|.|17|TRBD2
CASSLGPSGTSGDTQYF
TGCGCCAGCAGCTTGGGTCCTAGCGGGACCTCCGGGGATACGCAGTATTTT
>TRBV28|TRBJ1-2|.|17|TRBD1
CASSFRGGGYSNYGYTF
TGTGCCAGCAGTTTTCGTGGAGGGGGCTATTCTAACTATGGCTACACCTTC
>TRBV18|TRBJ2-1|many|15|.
CASSPFSGWDNEQFF
TGTGCCAGCTCACCATTCAGCGGGTGGGACAATGAGCAGTTCTTC
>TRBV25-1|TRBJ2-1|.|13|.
CASSHPGENEQFF
TGTGCCAGCAGTCACCCTGGGGAAAATGAGCAGTTCTTC
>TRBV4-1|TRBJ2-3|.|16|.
CASSPLGGGGTDTQYF
TGCGCCAGCAGCCCCCTAGGGGGGGGCGGGACAGATACGCAGTATTTT
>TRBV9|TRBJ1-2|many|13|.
CASSVGGGDGYTF
TGTGCCAGCAGCGTAGGCGGGGGCGATGGCTACACCTTC
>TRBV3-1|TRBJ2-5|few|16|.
CASSPTRGRGQETQYF
TGTGCCAGCAGCCCGACCCGTGGCAGGGGTCAAGAGACCCAGTACTTC
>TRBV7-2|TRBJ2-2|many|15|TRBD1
CASSRPRTGFGELFF
TGTGCCAGCAGCCGCCCCCGGACAGGGTTCGGGGAGCTGTTTTTT
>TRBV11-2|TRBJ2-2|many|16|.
CASSNLWEFNTGELFF
TGTGCCAGCAGCAACCTATGGGAGTTCAACACCGGGGAGCTGTTTTTT
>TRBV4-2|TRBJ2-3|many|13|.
CASSQADTDTQYF
TGTGCCAGCAGCCAAGCCGACACAGATACGCAGTATTTT
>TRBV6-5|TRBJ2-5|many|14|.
CASSYGDDWGTQYF
TGTGCCAGCAGTTACGGGGACGATTGGGGGACCCAGTACTTC
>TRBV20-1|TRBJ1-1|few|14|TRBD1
CSARGDSMNTEAFF
TGCAGTGCTAGGGGGGACAGCATGAACACTGAAGCTTTCTTT
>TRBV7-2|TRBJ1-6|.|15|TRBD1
CASSSIGQGNSPLHF
TGTGCCAGCAGCTCCATCGGACAGGGCAACTCACCCCTCCACTTT
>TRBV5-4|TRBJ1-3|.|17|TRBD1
CASSVGDRGLSGNTIYF
TGTGCCAGCAGCGTTGGGGACAGGGGCCTCTCTGGAAACACCATATATTTT
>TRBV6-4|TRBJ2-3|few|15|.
CASRTTSIGTDTQYF
TGTGCCAGCAGGACAACCAGCATAGGGACAGATACGCAGTATTTT
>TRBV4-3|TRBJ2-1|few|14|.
CASSHLSGYNEQFF
TGCGCCAGCAGCCATCTATCAGGGTACAATGAGCAGTTCTTC
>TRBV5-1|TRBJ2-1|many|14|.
CASSLARLPMEQFF
TGCGCCAGCAGCTTGGCCCGACTACCCATGGAGCAGTTCTTC
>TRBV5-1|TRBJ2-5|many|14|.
CASSLGQSKETQYF
TGCGCCAGCAGCTTGGGCCAGTCAAAAGAGACCCAGTACTTC
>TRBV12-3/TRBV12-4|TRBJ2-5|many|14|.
CASSFFGSVETQYF
TGTGCCAGCAGTTTTTTCGGTAGTGTGGAGACCCAGTACTTC
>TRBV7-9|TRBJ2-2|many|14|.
CASSLTGRYGELFF
TGTGCCAGCAGCTTAACAGGGAGATACGGGGAGCTGTTTTTT
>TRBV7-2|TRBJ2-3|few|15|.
CASSAQESLTDTQYF
TGTGCCAGCAGCGCCCAGGAATCCCTCACAGATACGCAGTATTTT
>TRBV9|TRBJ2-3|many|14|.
CASSPRLSADTQYF
TGTGCCAGCAGCCCCCGACTATCAGCGGATACGCAGTATTTT
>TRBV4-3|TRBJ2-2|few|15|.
CASSQEEGVTGELFF
TGCGCCAGCAGCCAAGAGGAGGGTGTCACCGGGGAGCTGTTTTTT
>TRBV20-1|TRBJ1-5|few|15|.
CSARPPRDGNQPQHF
TGCAGTGCTAGACCACCCCGGGACGGCAATCAGCCCCAGCATTTT
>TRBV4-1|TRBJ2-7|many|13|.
CASSQAPSYEQYF
TGCGCCAGCAGCCAAGCTCCGTCCTACGAGCAGTACTTC
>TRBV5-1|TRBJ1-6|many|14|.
CASSSGDNNSPLHF
TGCGCCAGCAGCTCCGGGGACAATAATTCACCCCTCCACTTT
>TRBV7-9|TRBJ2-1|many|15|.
CASRQTGGHNNEQFF
TGTGCCAGCAGGCAAACGGGGGGCCATAACAATGAGCAGTTCTTC
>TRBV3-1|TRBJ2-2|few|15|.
CASSQDRGGTGELFF
TGTGCCAGCAGCCAGGATAGAGGGGGCACCGGGGAGCTGTTTTTT